This T cell receptor beta chain stems from a study of blood T cell repertoires in COVID-19 (dated by TCRdb to the early 2020s). For context, the study as a whole: Samples from collaborators originated in the United States, Italy and Spain and spanned both the acute and convalescent phases of COVID-19. The samples were drawn from two sources: the first 160 participants of the ongoing ImmuneRACE study, and some 1,300 subjects contributed by 6 global collaborators. Deeply sampled blood TCRbeta repertoires from subjects exposed to, actively infected with, or recovered from COVID-19 were included in the dataset. The repertoires were released in a freely available public database meant as a resource for research on the immune response to SARS-CoV-2. The prospective study material was composed of cDNA or gDNA derived from T cells, B-cell-depleted T cells, or PBMCs. A de-identified subject ID, COVID-19 status, age in years and sex were almost always included in the sample metadata. Where available, HLA class I and class II types were taken from metadata supplied by the sample provider and were not determined by assay-based typing. The paper as a whole reports these results and caveats: Clinical and demographic metadata were provided uncurated, with the amount varying by source and participant.

TCRbeta CDR3 regions were amplified from genomic DNA using the immunoSEQ Assay, a bias-controlled multiplex PCR. From the authors' description of their analysis: The number of nucleated cells in each sample was estimated from the amplification of reference gene primers within the assay. To quantify the absolute abundance of each unique TCRbeta CDR3 rearrangement, sequence reads were collapsed and filtered. For each sample, productive Simpson clonality was calculated as the square root of Simpson's diversity index over productive rearrangements. Entries here come from immuneACCESS through TCRdb and include only in-frame sequences with V and J called. Some clones fail to appear in such tables; in the studies checked, an unresolved V gene covers under half of the shortfall, and the cause of the remainder is unknown. V and J calls and clone size are those listed in that table; D and trimming were worked out from the DNA. The sample table shows more than 300,000 clones, and 70% to 90% are seen once. In total, the top ten clones hold 1.2% of the sample.

Participants in the prospective study were enrolled through a virtual design, were aged 18 to 89 years, and lived in 20 to 30 United States geographic areas. To assign participants to cohorts, the prospective study relied on clinical history that participants themselves reported in a screening survey and a study questionnaire. Recovered participants in ImmuneRACE Cohort 3 were defined as having two consecutive negative NP/OP PCR tests, clearance from a healthcare professional, or resolution of symptoms. Each participant in the prospective study had whole blood, serum and a nasopharyngeal or oropharyngeal swab collected by mobile phlebotomists. Prospective study participants could optionally give additional blood draws and questionnaires over an approximately two-month period. Prospective study blood samples were shipped either frozen or at room temperature before DNA extraction. Concerning this clone: Its antigen specificity is not known. Base qualities were left out, and no much larger clone turns up one base away.

Via the germline V gene, CDR1 is SGHRS and CDR2 YFSETQ. Taken from cysteine to phenylalanine, the CDR3 has 15 residues. The only DNA kept is the CDR3, 45 bases in frame from the first base. V and J are trimmed by 4 bases and 8 bases, and the gene matches miss 14 bases of the junction. This chain joins TRBV5-1 to TRBJ1-2; 7 bases in the junction line up with TRBD1. Sequencing was carried out using PBMCs or T cells enriched from blood (not recorded which). The TCR was taken from a woman aged 18-29 years who had recovered from COVID-19. The nucleotide sequence is TGCGCCAGCAGCACCAGGGACAGTCTAGCTCGCGGCTACACCTTC. This gives the protein CASSTRDSLARGYTF.